One and the same sample provided the 20 T cell receptor beta chains below, sequenced in a study of Graves' ophthalmopathy and Graves' hyperthyroidism. Amplifying from RNA transcripts, the study obtained TCR beta CDR3 regions. Second-round multiplex PCR came after a first-round RT-PCR that employed HTBI primers. From the multiplex PCR reads, TCRdb called clonotypes with MiXCR, one entry per CDR3 protein. The profile shows hundreds of thousands of distinct CDR3 sequences, about two fifths of them singletons. Sequenced input: peripheral blood. The origin of the receptors is an adult man with Graves' ophthalmopathy.

This clonotype has a handful of counts. CDR3 nucleotide sequence: TGTGCCAGCAGTGAAAAGGGTTTTTACACCGGGGAGCTGTTTTTT. Its protein is CASSEKGFYTGELFF. This chain connects TRBV6-1 to TRBJ2-2, with D hard to call. The CDR3 length is 15 residues. Germline V gene data show CDR1 as MNHNS and CDR2 as SASEGT. With 2 bases removed from V and 3 bases from J, the gap between germline ends came to 10 bases.

The V call is TRBV27, the J call TRBJ1-2, with D possibly being TRBD1 (5 bases). Looked up from germline, CDR1 is MNHEY and CDR2 is SMNVEV (reference sequence). Trimming left V 5 bases short and J 4 bases short, with 20 bases between. CDR3 length: 16 amino acids. This CDR3 is CASSTSPGTGLYGYTF. For the CDR3, the DNA is TGTGCCAGCAGTACGTCCCCGGGGACCGGACTCTATGGCTACACCTTC.

This clonotype was detected ten times or more. V gene TRBV20-1 combines with J gene TRBJ1-6, with TRBD1 matching over 8 bases. Germline assignment: CDR1 DFQATT and CDR2 SNEGSKA (reference sequence). The CDR3 contains 14 residues. J was trimmed by 9 bases and V by 6 bases; bases with no gene match: 10. CDR3 amino acids: CSAPSGQGVSPLHF. CDR3 nucleotides: TGCAGTGCCCCCTCCGGACAGGGAGTTTCACCCCTCCACTTT.

The V and J genes are TRBV2 and TRBJ1-5; possible D gene TRBD1, 5 bases. Germline V gives CDR1 SNHLY, CDR2 FYNNEI. This CDR3 is 15 amino acids long. V lost 4 bases to trimming and J lost 1 base, with 11 bases between them. This CDR3 is CASSALQGSNQPQHF. The CDR3 DNA sequence: TGTGCCAGCAGTGCGTTGCAGGGAAGCAATCAGCCCCAGCATTTT.

V and J are TRBV6-2 or TRBV6-3 and TRBJ2-5; D might be TRBD1 (6 bases). With 5 bases removed from V and 0 bases from J, the gap between germline ends came to 13 bases. Germline assignment: CDR1 MNHEY and CDR2 SVGEGT. This CDR3 has 15 residues. CDR3 residues: CASSQYRVYQETQYF. CDR3 in DNA: TGTGCCAGCAGTCAATACAGGGTATACCAAGAGACCCAGTACTTC.

The chain links TRBV7-8 to TRBJ2-7; no clear D. V was clipped by 6 bases and J by 1 base, with 10 bases between them. The CDR3 consists of 13 residues. Germline V lookup: CDR1 SGHVS, CDR2 FQNEAQ. Here the CDR3 reads CASSGRRSYEQYF. CDR3 DNA: TGTGCCAGCAGTGGGCGGCGGTCCTACGAGCAGTACTTC.

Comment on this clonotype: Given a much more abundant clone one base away, this may be a read error. The chain couples TRBV11-3 to TRBJ2-7; TRBD1 matches 7 bases. Germline trimming cut 5 bases from V and 3 bases from J; bases unmatched to any gene: 7. This CDR3 has 14 amino acids. CDR1 and CDR2 (germline): SGHNT, YENEEA. This chain's CDR3 is CASSPDRVGYEQYV. In nucleotides, the CDR3 is TGTGCCAGCAGCCCCGACAGGGTTGGCTACGAGCAGTACGTC.

This clonotype was observed many times. This chain connects TRBV12-3 or TRBV12-4 to TRBJ1-5, with TRBD1 as a possible D gene (6 bases). This CDR3 region has 16 residues. V lost 5 bases and J 4 bases, leaving 18 bases between the germline ends. In DNA, the CDR3 is TGTGCCAGCAGTACCATGCCCCCACAGGGAAATCAGCCCCAGCATTTT. It translates to CASSTMPPQGNQPQHF.

Remarks on this clonotype: The junction does not match germline at one end; this may be a read error. The chain combines TRBV7-8 with TRBJ2-7; TRBD1 matches at 7 bases. This CDR3 is built from 13 residues. Germline lookup yields CDR1 SGHVS and CDR2 FQNEAQ. The CDR3 spells CASSWGQPYEQYF. In nucleotides, the CDR3 is TGCGCCAGCAGCTGGGGACAGCCCTACGAGCAGTACTTC.

This clonotype was seen many times. The rearrangement links TRBV19 to TRBJ1-4; D remains unclear. Trimming shortened V by 4 bases and J by 6 bases, and 18 bases separated the two germline ends. The CDR3 runs 16 residues. Germline V CDR1 and CDR2: LNHDA, SQIVND (reference sequence). Here the CDR3 DNA reads TGTGCCAGTAGTACGCCTCGGGTGGGCGGTGATGAAAAACTGTTTTTT. Translating gives CASSTPRVGGDEKLFF.

The gene calls are TRBV6-5 and TRBJ1-1; maybe TRBD1 (6 bases). V gave up 3 bases and J gave up 6 bases, with 14 bases separating them. Germline V gene lookup returns CDR1 MNHEY and CDR2 SVGAGI. The length of the CDR3 is 14 residues. The chain's CDR3 is CASSYGTKRAEAFF. CDR3 DNA: TGTGCCAGCAGTTATGGGACAAAGAGGGCTGAAGCTTTCTTT.

V and J are TRBV7-3 and TRBJ2-7, with D tentatively TRBD1 or TRBD2 (5 bases each). CDR3 length: 13 residues. Germline loops: CDR1 SGHTA, CDR2 FQGTGA. V shed 5 bases and J shed 6 bases, with 14 bases lying between them. The CDR3 bases are TGTGCCAGCAGCCCCCGACACGGGGCCGAGCAGTACTTC. This encodes CASSPRHGAEQYF.

In this sample, this clonotype turned up many times. V gene TRBV2 combines with J gene TRBJ1-5, with D uncertain. The CDR3 totals 13 residues. CDR1 and CDR2 from the germline V gene are SNHLY and FYNNEI. Trimming removed 2 bases at V and 5 bases at J, with 7 bases between. The DNA for the CDR3 is TGTGCCAGCAGTGAAAGGTCTGATCAGCCCCAGCATTTT. It translates to CASSERSDQPQHF.

This clonotype has more than one count but fewer than ten. This chain joins TRBV5-6 and TRBJ2-7, with unresolved D. Trimming stripped 0 bases from V and 6 bases from J, with 7 bases between. This CDR3 is 12 amino acids long. Germline V gene data show CDR1 as SGHDT and CDR2 as YYEEEE. CDR3 in DNA: TGTGCCAGCAGCTTGGGAGCCTTCGAGCAGTACTTC. As protein: CASSLGAFEQYF.

Regarding this clonotype: One end of the junction does not line up with germline, which may come from a read error. The V and J genes are TRBV5-1 and TRBJ2-2; D perhaps matches TRBD2 (5 bases). The CDR3 totals 15 residues. Per germline, CDR1 SGHRS and CDR2 YFSETQ. In DNA form, the CDR3 reads TGCGCCGGCAGCTTGGTGGGAGTCGCCACCGGGGAGCTGTTTTTT. This encodes CAGSLVGVATGELFF.

This clonotype has ten or more counts. The chain combines TRBV6-5 with TRBJ1-2; D ambiguous. The V and J ends lost 7 bases and 4 bases respectively, with 16 bases between them. The germline CDR1 and CDR2 sequences are MNHEY and SVGAGI. The CDR3 extends over 14 amino acids. The CDR3 coding sequence is TGTGCCAGCACTAACGGAAGGAAGGGCTATGGCTACACCTTC. This translates into CASTNGRKGYGYTF.

This clonotype showed up just a few times. The V gene is TRBV19, the J gene TRBJ1-6; the D gene is possibly TRBD1 (6 bases). The CDR3 covers 16 residues. The V end lost 5 bases, the J end lost 5 bases, and 16 bases lay between the germline ends. Looked up from germline, CDR1 is LNHDA and CDR2 is SQIVND (reference sequence). CDR3 amino acids: CASSPQGGGNNSPLHF. The CDR3 DNA is TGTGCCAGTAGTCCTCAGGGAGGGGGAAATAATTCACCCCTCCACTTT. Combining the CDR3 with reference TRBV19 and TRBJ1-6 gives the whole variable domain DGGITQSPKYLFRKEGQNVTLSCEQNLNHDAMYWYRQDPGQGLRLIYYSQIVNDFQKGDIAEGYSVSREKKESFPLTVTSAQKNPTAFYLCASSPQGGGNNSPLHFGNGTRLTVT.

Points on this clonotype: Being one base from a much bigger clone, this may be a read error. CDR3 sequence reads: CASSPDGGVAEAFF. The CDR3 DNA sequence: TGTGCCAGCAGCCCCGACGGAGGCGTTGCTGAAGCTTTCTTT. The chain links TRBV7-9 to TRBJ1-1; D is uncertain. This CDR3 has 14 amino acids. The V end lost 5 bases, the J end lost 6 bases, and 16 bases lay between the germline ends. Germline loops: CDR1 SEHNR, CDR2 FQNEAQ (reference sequence).

For this clonotype: A much larger clone is a single base away; this may be a read error. This sequence joins TRBV4-3 and TRBJ2-5, with TRBD1 as a possible D gene (5 bases). V was trimmed by 3 bases and J by 3 bases, leaving 8 bases between them. The V gene's germline CDR1 is LGHNA and CDR2 YSLEER. This CDR3 has 13 residues. CDR3 protein: CASSQFREETQYF. The CDR3 DNA follows: TGCGCCAGCAGCCAGTTCAGGGAAGAGACCCAGTACTTC.

The rearrangement links TRBV24-1 to TRBJ1-5; 8 bases align to TRBD1. With 5 bases clipped from V and 3 bases from J, the junction kept 8 bases outside the gene matches. The length of the CDR3 is 16 residues. Germline CDR1 and CDR2: KGHDR and SFDVKD. CDR3 nucleotides: TGTGCCACCAGTGCTAGGAGGACAGGGAACAATCAGCCCCAGCATTTT. Its protein product is CATSARRTGNNQPQHF.